A selection of T cell receptor beta chains follows, all from one sample in a study of beta chain features in type 1 diabetes. TCRdb's table, derived via immunoSEQ multiplex PCR, lists solely in-frame clones and lacks some. The sample contains 130,000 or so clones, nearly 9.5% of which appear only once. The sequenced sample consisted of central memory CD4+ T cells from blood. All receptors come from a man aged 18 to 30 in good health. CDR3s include the opening cysteine and the closing phenylalanine or tryptophan. Each record gives: V gene, clone size, J gene, D gene, CDR3 protein, CDR3 DNA. The D gene is left open where the match is weak. Expanded clones are given a class, and other clones once, few, many or no size at all.

v_gene: TRBV4-2
abundance: few
j_gene: TRBJ1-5
d_gene: TRBD1
CDR3aa: CASSQKAQGAQSNQPQHF
CDR3nt: TGTGCCAGCAGCCAGAAGGCCCAGGGGGCGCAAAGCAATCAGCCCCAGCATTTT

v_gene: TRBV5-4
abundance: .
j_gene: TRBJ2-2
d_gene: TRBD2
CDR3aa: CASSLAGGNTGELFF
CDR3nt: TGTGCCAGCAGCTTAGCGGGGGGGAACACCGGGGAGCTGTTTTTT

v_gene: TRBV7-7
abundance: many
j_gene: TRBJ2-5
d_gene: .
CDR3aa: CASSLGSGLETQYF
CDR3nt: TGTGCCAGCAGCTTAGGTTCAGGGCTGGAGACCCAGTACTTC

v_gene: TRBV5-1
abundance: few
j_gene: TRBJ2-7
d_gene: .
CDR3aa: CASSPEGSPLTYEQYF
CDR3nt: TGCGCCAGCAGCCCGGAGGGCAGCCCATTAACCTACGAGCAGTACTTC

v_gene: TRBV7-2
abundance: few
j_gene: TRBJ1-6
d_gene: .
CDR3aa: CASSLDRRTNSPLHF
CDR3nt: TGTGCCAGCAGCTTAGACCGTAGGACAAATTCACCCCTCCACTTT

v_gene: TRBV2
abundance: .
j_gene: TRBJ2-1
d_gene: TRBD1
CDR3aa: CASKPGQGFSEQFF
CDR3nt: TGTGCCTCAAAACCGGGACAGGGTTTCTCTGAGCAGTTCTTC

v_gene: TRBV30
abundance: few
j_gene: TRBJ2-7
d_gene: TRBD2
CDR3aa: CAWTGAGGKMYEQYF
CDR3nt: TGTGCCTGGACTGGGGCGGGGGGGAAGATGTACGAGCAGTACTTC

v_gene: TRBV29-1
abundance: many
j_gene: TRBJ2-1
d_gene: TRBD1
CDR3aa: CSVPRDRDHEQFF
CDR3nt: TGCAGCGTCCCGCGTGACAGGGATCATGAGCAGTTCTTC

v_gene: TRBV4-3
abundance: few
j_gene: TRBJ1-2
d_gene: .
CDR3aa: CASSGRDGANYGYTF
CDR3nt: TGCGCCAGCAGCGGGCGGGACGGAGCTAACTATGGCTACACCTTC

v_gene: TRBV7-2
abundance: .
j_gene: TRBJ1-5
d_gene: TRBD1
CDR3aa: CASSFGQGAGQPQHF
CDR3nt: TGTGCCAGCAGCTTCGGACAGGGGGCAGGTCAGCCCCAGCATTTT

v_gene: TRBV18
abundance: few
j_gene: TRBJ2-7
d_gene: TRBD1
CDR3aa: CASSPGTGTEQYF
CDR3nt: TGTGCCAGCTCACCCGGGACAGGGACCGAGCAGTACTTC

v_gene: TRBV27
abundance: few
j_gene: TRBJ1-6
d_gene: .
CDR3aa: CASSFEDYNSPLHF
CDR3nt: TGTGCCAGCAGTTTCGAGGACTATAATTCACCCCTCCACTTT

v_gene: TRBV27
abundance: .
j_gene: TRBJ1-2
d_gene: .
CDR3aa: CASSYTGTLNYGYTF
CDR3nt: TGTGCCAGCAGTTATACCGGGACACTAAACTATGGCTACACCTTC

v_gene: TRBV9
abundance: .
j_gene: TRBJ1-5
d_gene: TRBD1
CDR3aa: CASSTGQFNQPQHF
CDR3nt: TGTGCCAGCAGCACGGGACAGTTCAATCAGCCCCAGCATTTT

v_gene: TRBV7-2
abundance: .
j_gene: TRBJ2-5
d_gene: TRBD2
CDR3aa: CASSSSGGPETQYF
CDR3nt: TGTGCCAGCAGCTCTAGCGGGGGCCCAGAGACCCAGTACTTC

v_gene: TRBV19
abundance: .
j_gene: TRBJ2-5
d_gene: TRBD2
CDR3aa: CASSSGEGRQETQYF
CDR3nt: TGTGCCAGTAGTAGCGGGGAGGGTCGTCAAGAGACCCAGTACTTC

v_gene: TRBV7-2
abundance: few
j_gene: TRBJ2-3
d_gene: .
CDR3aa: CASSFSGGASTDTQYF
CDR3nt: TGTGCCAGCAGCTTTTCAGGCGGGGCTTCCACAGATACGCAGTATTTT

v_gene: TRBV28
abundance: few
j_gene: TRBJ1-5
d_gene: .
CDR3aa: CASIDSRHQPQHF
CDR3nt: TGTGCCAGCATTGATTCGAGACACCAGCCCCAGCATTTT

v_gene: TRBV6-6
abundance: few
j_gene: TRBJ1-2
d_gene: .
CDR3aa: CASSPGSPYGYTF
CDR3nt: TGTGCCAGCAGTCCAGGGTCCCCGTATGGCTACACCTTC

v_gene: TRBV10-3
abundance: few
j_gene: TRBJ1-4
d_gene: .
CDR3aa: CAISEQNNEKLFF
CDR3nt: TGTGCCATCAGTGAACAGAATAATGAAAAACTGTTTTTT

v_gene: TRBV10-1
abundance: few
j_gene: TRBJ2-7
d_gene: TRBD2
CDR3aa: CASSELVAGAYEQYF
CDR3nt: TGCGCCAGCAGTGAGTTGGTAGCGGGGGCCTACGAGCAGTACTTC

v_gene: TRBV30
abundance: few
j_gene: TRBJ1-4
d_gene: TRBD1
CDR3aa: CAWSGRGAGGTGEKLFF
CDR3nt: TGTGCCTGGAGTGGAAGGGGGGCAGGGGGGACCGGTGAAAAACTGTTTTTT

v_gene: TRBV10-3
abundance: .
j_gene: TRBJ1-5
d_gene: TRBD1
CDR3aa: CATKGATSNQPQHF
CDR3nt: TGTGCCACGAAGGGGGCTACGAGCAATCAGCCCCAGCATTTT

v_gene: TRBV5-1
abundance: few
j_gene: TRBJ2-1
d_gene: TRBD2
CDR3aa: CASSPGTSGYNEQFF
CDR3nt: TGCGCCAGCAGCCCGGGGACTAGCGGTTACAATGAGCAGTTCTTC